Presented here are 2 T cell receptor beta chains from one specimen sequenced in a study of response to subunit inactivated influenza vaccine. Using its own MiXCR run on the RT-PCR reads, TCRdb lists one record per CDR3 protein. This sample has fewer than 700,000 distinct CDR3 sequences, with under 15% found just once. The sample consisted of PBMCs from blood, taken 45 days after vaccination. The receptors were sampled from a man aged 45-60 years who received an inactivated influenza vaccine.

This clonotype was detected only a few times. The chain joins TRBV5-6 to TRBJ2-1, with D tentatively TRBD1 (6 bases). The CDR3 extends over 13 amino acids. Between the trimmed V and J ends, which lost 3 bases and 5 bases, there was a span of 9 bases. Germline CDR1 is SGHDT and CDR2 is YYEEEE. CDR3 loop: CASSSGTNNEQFF. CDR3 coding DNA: TGTGCCAGCAGCTCCGGGACAAACAATGAGCAGTTCTTC.

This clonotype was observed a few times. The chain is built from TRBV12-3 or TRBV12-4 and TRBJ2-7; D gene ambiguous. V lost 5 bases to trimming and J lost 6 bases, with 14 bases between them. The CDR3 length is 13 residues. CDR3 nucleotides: TGTGCCAGCAGTATCGTGTGGAATAGCGAGCAGTACTTC. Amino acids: CASSIVWNSEQYF.